Sequencing of this TCR beta chain was carried out in a study of T cell repertoires in cytomegalovirus infection. In the study overall: CMV infection and matching HLA type were both indicated by public TCR beta signatures. Overall study results and limits: Summed public TCR beta family frequency identified CMV carriers bearing the relevant HLA. Clonotype analysis showed dominance of the ex vivo response by HLA-C-restricted CMV-specific TCR beta clonotypes.

Each CDR3 protein is one row after TCRdb ran MiXCR on the reads. The sample shows some 900,000 distinct CDR3 sequences, approximately 32% of them seen only once. Many counts were recorded for this clonotype. The target antigen is unknown. The V end was cut by 2 bases, the J end by 6 bases, with 2 bases between. Germline V gene sequence: CDR1 MNHEY, CDR2 SVGEGT. The CDR3 length is 11 residues. The chain combines TRBV6-2 or TRBV6-3 with TRBJ2-1; D is unresolved. The TCR was taken from a human donor in good health (CMV status not recorded). Some clones in this sample may be carry-over from other donors' samples. The material sequenced was cultured CD8+ T cells from PBMCs, taken from culture after CMV antigen stimulation. CDR3 coding DNA: TGTGCCAGCAGTTACCCCAATGAGCAGTTCTTC. Encoded protein: CASSYPNEQFF.